Below, 17 T cell receptor beta chains from the same sample are listed, as sequenced in a study of Ad26.COV2.S vaccination and SARS-CoV-2 variants (dated by TCRdb to about 2021). The library came from the immunoSEQ multiplex PCR assay. TCRdb limited this immuneACCESS table to in-frame rearrangements with V and J called. A share of clones is missing; checked studies link under half to unresolved V genes, and the rest is unexplained. The sample records over 110,000 clones, 86% of which are singletons. The ten biggest clones cover 5% of the sample. The time point label on this specimen signifies: individuals recovered from natural SARS-CoV-2 infection. The sample consisted of peripheral blood, taken after recovery from COVID-19. The source of these receptors is a human donor who had recovered from COVID-19.

This rearrangement joins TRBV30 to TRBJ2-5; no clear D gene. The CDR3 runs to 12 residues. From germline, CDR1 is GTSNPN and CDR2 SVGIG (reference sequence). V was cut by 4 bases and J by 2 bases, with 8 bases left in between. In nucleotides, the CDR3 is TGTGCCTGGAATCTGGATCAAGAGACCCAGTACTTC. Translating gives CAWNLDQETQYF.

The gene calls are TRBV30 and TRBJ1-2, with D hard to call. V shed 2 bases and J shed 5 bases, with 15 bases lying between them. The CDR3 loop spans 14 amino acids. Germline loops: CDR1 GTSNPN, CDR2 SVGIG (reference sequence). This CDR3 is CAWSPPGLRYGYTF. DNA of the CDR3: TGTGCCTGGAGTCCCCCGGGTTTACGGTATGGCTACACCTTC.

The chain joins TRBV27 to TRBJ2-7; no clear D. The germline V gene has CDR1 MNHEY and CDR2 SMNVEV (reference sequence). The CDR3 is 13 amino acids. Trimming left V 8 bases short and J 0 bases short, with 11 bases between. The CDR3 DNA sequence: TGTGCCAGCCTCACCTCTAGCTCCTACGAGCAGTACTTC. Its translation is CASLTSSSYEQYF.

The chain uses TRBV5-6 and TRBJ1-1; perhaps TRBD1 as D (6 bases). The CDR3 runs to 15 residues. CDR1 SGHDT and CDR2 YYEEEE come from the germline V gene. The V end lost 0 bases, the J end lost 4 bases, and 13 bases lay between the germline ends. CDR3 DNA: TGTGCCAGCAGCTTGGACAGGGTCTATTCCACTGAAGCTTTCTTT. This encodes CASSLDRVYSTEAFF.

The V gene is TRBV7-8, the J gene TRBJ2-1, with 11 bases that match TRBD1. J was trimmed by 6 bases and V by 1 base; bases with no gene match: 2. Germline V gene sequence: CDR1 SGHVS, CDR2 FQNEAQ. The CDR3 has 15 amino acids. CDR3 nucleotides: TGTGCCAGCAGCTTAGGGACAGGGGGCATCAATGAGCAGTTCTTC. Encoded protein: CASSLGTGGINEQFF.

This chain links TRBV6-4 with TRBJ2-3, with 7 nucleotides matching TRBD1. V dropped 4 bases and J dropped 6; count of bases not matched to a gene: 10. The V gene's germline CDR1 is MRHNA and CDR2 SNTAGT. The CDR3 has 15 amino acids. The chain's CDR3 is CASSVESGGLDTQYF. CDR3 bases: TGTGCCAGCAGTGTGGAGTCAGGGGGTCTTGATACGCAGTATTTT.

This clone was found once. This chain joins TRBV5-6 and TRBJ2-7; 10 positions agree with TRBD2. Germline V CDR1 and CDR2: SGHDT, YYEEEE. V was pared by 2 bases and J by 4 bases, with 9 bases of the junction left unmatched. The CDR3 contains 16 residues. The CDR3 protein is CASSFQRGGSSYEQYF. The DNA for the CDR3 is TGTGCCAGCAGCTTTCAGCGGGGGGGCAGCTCTTACGAGCAGTACTTC.

V is TRBV9 and J is TRBJ1-1; D gene ambiguous. This CDR3 is 14 amino acids long. The ends were cut back, 0 bases at V and 1 base at J, with 7 bases in the middle. From germline, CDR1 is SGDLS and CDR2 YYNGEE. The CDR3 bases are TGTGCCAGCAGCGTAGGACCAGAGAACACTGAAGCTTTCTTT. Encoded protein: CASSVGPENTEAFF.

The V and J genes are TRBV9 and TRBJ2-1; D may be TRBD1 (7 bases). Trimming stripped 2 bases from V and 6 bases from J, with 21 bases between. Germline loops: CDR1 SGDLS, CDR2 YYNGEE. CDR3 length: 17 amino acids. The CDR3 DNA sequence: TGTGCCAGCAGCGTTACAGGAGGGGGCGGGATAATCAATGAGCAGTTCTTC. Encoded protein: CASSVTGGGGIINEQFF.

The rearrangement joins TRBV29-1 to TRBJ2-3; 8 bases agree with TRBD2. The CDR3 is 15 amino acids. Germline lookup yields CDR1 SQVTM and CDR2 ANQGSEA. Trimming removed 6 bases from V and 1 base from J; junction bases left unmatched: 9. The CDR3 protein is CSVAIVGGGTDTQYF. DNA of the CDR3: TGCAGCGTGGCCATTGTCGGGGGGGGCACAGATACGCAGTATTTT.

This clone was picked up one time. The rearrangement joins TRBV7-2 to TRBJ2-7; D gene uncertain. V dropped 3 bases and J dropped 0 bases, with 12 bases sitting between them. The CDR3 covers 15 residues. Germline V CDR1 and CDR2: SGHTA, FQGNSA. In DNA form, the CDR3 reads TGTGCCAGCAGCTTCAACCCAGTCCTCTCCTACGAGCAGTACTTC. Translating it yields CASSFNPVLSYEQYF. Based on the CDR3 plus reference TRBV7-2 and TRBJ2-7, the full variable domain is GAGVSQSPSNKVTEKGKDVELRCDPISGHTALYWYRQSLGQGLEFLIYFQGNSAPDKSGLPSDRFSAERTGGSVSTLTIQRTQQEDSAVYLCASSFNPVLSYEQYFGPGTRLTVT.

The J gene is TRBJ1-5, the V gene TRBV4-3; D might be TRBD1 (5 bases). Trimming took 1 base from V and 5 from J, leaving 9 bases between them. Germline V gene sequence: CDR1 LGHNA, CDR2 YSLEER. This CDR3 region has 14 residues. In DNA, the CDR3 is TGCGCCAGCAGCCAAGTTCGGGGGGATCAGCCCCAGCATTTT. Protein: CASSQVRGDQPQHF.

The chain employs TRBV6-6 and TRBJ1-3; D is unresolved. Germline V CDR1 and CDR2: MNHNY, SVGAGI (reference sequence). The CDR3 has 14 residues. The V end was cut by 2 bases, the J end by 5 bases, with 10 bases between. The CDR3 region has the DNA TGTGCCAGCAGTTACAACCCAAATAGAAACACCATATATTTT. This codes for CASSYNPNRNTIYF.

The chain carries TRBV28 and TRBJ1-1; D might be TRBD1 (5 bases). Germline loops: CDR1 MDHEN, CDR2 SYDVKM. This CDR3 has 15 amino acids. Trimming removed 7 bases from V and 2 bases from J, with 17 bases in between. The CDR3 DNA follows: TGTGCCAGCAAGCGCGGGGGGGGAGGCAACACTGAAGCTTTCTTT. Amino acids: CASKRGGGGNTEAFF. Full variable domain (missing parts from reference TRBV28 and TRBJ1-1): DVKVTQSSRYLVKRTGEKVFLECVQDMDHENMFWYRQDPGLGLRLIYFSYDVKMKEKGDIPEGYSVSREKKERFSLILESASTNQTSMYLCASKRGGGGNTEAFFGQGTRLTVV.

CDR3 protein: CASSIDLDNEQFF. CDR3 in DNA: TGTGCCAGTAGTATAGATCTGGACAATGAGCAGTTCTTC. The chain uses TRBV19 and TRBJ2-1; no clear D. This CDR3 spans 13 amino acids. V lost 0 bases and J 5 bases, leaving 5 bases between the germline ends. Per germline, CDR1 LNHDA and CDR2 SQIVND (reference sequence). The whole variable domain, remainder taken from reference TRBV19 and TRBJ2-1, is DGGITQSPKYLFRKEGQNVTLSCEQNLNHDAMYWYRQDPGQGLRLIYYSQIVNDFQKGDIAEGYSVSREKKESFPLTVTSAQKNPTAFYLCASSIDLDNEQFFGPGTRLTVL.

The chain uses TRBV27 and TRBJ1-1; D is ambiguous. Germline-derived CDR1 and CDR2 are MNHEY and SMNVEV (reference sequence). The CDR3 extends over 13 amino acids. Trimming shortened V by 2 bases and J by 2 bases, and 6 bases separated the two germline ends. The CDR3 is CASSLADNTEAFF. The CDR3 DNA follows: TGTGCCAGCAGTTTAGCAGATAACACTGAAGCTTTCTTT.

As to this clone: Germline is not matched at one junction end, which may reflect a read error. V usage is TRBV3-1 (or the pseudogene TRBV3-2) and J usage is TRBJ2-3; D gene uncertain. CDR3 length equals 12 residues. The V gene's germline CDR1 is LGHDT and CDR2 YNNKEL (reference sequence). The CDR3 DNA is TGTGCCAGCAGCCAAACCCCCGGAACTCGATTTTTT. Residues: CASSQTPGTRFF.